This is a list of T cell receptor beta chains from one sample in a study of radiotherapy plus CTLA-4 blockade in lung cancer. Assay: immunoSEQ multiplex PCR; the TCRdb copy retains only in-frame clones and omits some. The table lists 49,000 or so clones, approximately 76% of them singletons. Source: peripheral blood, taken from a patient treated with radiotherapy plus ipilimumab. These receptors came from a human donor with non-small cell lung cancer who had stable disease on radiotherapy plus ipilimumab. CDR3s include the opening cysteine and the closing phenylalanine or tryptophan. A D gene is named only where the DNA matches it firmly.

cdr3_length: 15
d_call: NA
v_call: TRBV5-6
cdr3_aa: CASSYRQLEYQPQHF

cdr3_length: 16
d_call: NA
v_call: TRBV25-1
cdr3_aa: CASSESGIGRNQPQHF

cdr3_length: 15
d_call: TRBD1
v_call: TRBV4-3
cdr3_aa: CASSQDSDRDSPLHF

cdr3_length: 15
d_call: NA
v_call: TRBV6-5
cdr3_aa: CASSYSGGRGNTIYF

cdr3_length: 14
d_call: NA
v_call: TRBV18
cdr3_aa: CASSPRQGGGEAFF

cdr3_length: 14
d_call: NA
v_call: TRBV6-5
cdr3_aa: CASSSTVMNTEAFF

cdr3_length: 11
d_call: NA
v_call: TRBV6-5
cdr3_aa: CASSPDKTQYF

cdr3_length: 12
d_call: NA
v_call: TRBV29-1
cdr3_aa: CSAKEGHQPQHF

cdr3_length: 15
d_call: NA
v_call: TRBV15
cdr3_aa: CATSSDRMTPRGYTF

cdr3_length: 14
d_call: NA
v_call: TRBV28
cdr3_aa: CASSLPDHQETQYF

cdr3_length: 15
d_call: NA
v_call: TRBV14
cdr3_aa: CASSPRTASTDTQYF

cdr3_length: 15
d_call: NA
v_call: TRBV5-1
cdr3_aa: CASSLMGVSGNTIYF

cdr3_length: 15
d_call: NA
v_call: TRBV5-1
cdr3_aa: CASSLNLQGGTEAFF

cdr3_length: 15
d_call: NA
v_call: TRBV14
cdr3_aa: CASSQETQSSYEQYF

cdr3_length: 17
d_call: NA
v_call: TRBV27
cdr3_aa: CASSLKFSWNSNQPQHF

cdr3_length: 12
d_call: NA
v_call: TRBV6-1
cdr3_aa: CASSVQLGELFF

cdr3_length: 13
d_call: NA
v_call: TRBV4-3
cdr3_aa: CASSSQLPDTQYF

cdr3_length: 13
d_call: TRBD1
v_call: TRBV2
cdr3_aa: CASSGGQNYGYTF

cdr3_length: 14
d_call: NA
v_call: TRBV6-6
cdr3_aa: CASSYSPGAYEQYF

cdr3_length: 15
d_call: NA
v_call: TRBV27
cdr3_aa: CASSFTVATNEKLFF

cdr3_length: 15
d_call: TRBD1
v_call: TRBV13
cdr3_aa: CASKSSGTGPSPLHF

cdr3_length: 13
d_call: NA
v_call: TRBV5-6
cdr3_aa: CASSLAATGELFF

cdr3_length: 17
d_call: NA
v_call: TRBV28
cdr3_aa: CASRRDFSSVGNQPQHF

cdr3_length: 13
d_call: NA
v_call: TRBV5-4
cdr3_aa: CASSQGYQETQYF

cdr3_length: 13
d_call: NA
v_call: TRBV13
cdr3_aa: CASSPPRAYGYTF

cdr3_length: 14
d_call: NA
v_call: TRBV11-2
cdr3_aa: CASSLTGAHQPQHF

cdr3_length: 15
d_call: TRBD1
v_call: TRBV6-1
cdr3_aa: CASSRDRVMNTEAFF

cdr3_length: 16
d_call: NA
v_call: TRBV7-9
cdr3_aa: CASSAFLQRGNTEAFF

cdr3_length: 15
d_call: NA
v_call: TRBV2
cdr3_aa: CASSGSLDGTDTQYF

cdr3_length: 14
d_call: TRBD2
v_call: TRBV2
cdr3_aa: CASRAGTSIRGQYF

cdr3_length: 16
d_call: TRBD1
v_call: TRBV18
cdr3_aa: CASSRQGAMNTGELFF

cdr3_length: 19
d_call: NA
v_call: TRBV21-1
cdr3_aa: CASTRPPGTAGILPYGYTF

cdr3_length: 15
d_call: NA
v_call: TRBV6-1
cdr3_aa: CASTGIGRSNQPQHF

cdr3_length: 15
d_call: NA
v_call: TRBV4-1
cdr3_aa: CASSQGRLSGNTIYF

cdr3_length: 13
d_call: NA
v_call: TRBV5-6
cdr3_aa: CASSSTVNTEAFF

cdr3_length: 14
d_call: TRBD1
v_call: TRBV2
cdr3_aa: CASRTGTGVYEQFF

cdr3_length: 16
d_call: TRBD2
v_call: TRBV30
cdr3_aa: CAWSFLLAGESYEQYF

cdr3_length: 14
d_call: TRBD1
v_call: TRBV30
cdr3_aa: CAWSLGQGFGGYTF

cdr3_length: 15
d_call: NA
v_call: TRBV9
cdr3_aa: CASSVGGISGGELFF

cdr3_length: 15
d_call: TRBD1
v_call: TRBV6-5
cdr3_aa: CASSYSGGNTGELFF

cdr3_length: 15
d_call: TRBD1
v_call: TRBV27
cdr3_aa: CASSPGQGYKNEQFF

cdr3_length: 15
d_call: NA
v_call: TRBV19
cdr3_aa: CASSTRGGGNYGYTF

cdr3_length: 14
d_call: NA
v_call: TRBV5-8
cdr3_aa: CASSLRNFNYGYTF

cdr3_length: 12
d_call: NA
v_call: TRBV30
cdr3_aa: CAWSPGAGEAFF

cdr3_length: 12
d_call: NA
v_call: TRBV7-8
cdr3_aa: CASSLVAETQYF

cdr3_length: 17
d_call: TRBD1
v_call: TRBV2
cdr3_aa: CASSPPAGQGVLETQYF

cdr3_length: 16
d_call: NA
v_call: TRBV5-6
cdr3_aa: CASTAGGGRISSPLHF

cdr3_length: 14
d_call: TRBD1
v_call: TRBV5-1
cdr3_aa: CASSTGTGGDGYTF